This is a list of T cell receptor beta chains from one sample in a study of CD8+ T cells in alopecia areata. The method was immunoSEQ multiplex PCR; TCRdb's version includes in-frame clones alone and lacks a portion of them. Of tens of thousands of clones in the sample, 46% were seen once. Sequencing was performed on CD8+ T cells sorted from blood, taken at approximately week 39, from a patient treated with tofacitinib. These receptors all stem from a human donor with alopecia areata. Each CDR3 is given without its conserved first and last residue. The order of the fields is D gene, V gene, J gene, clone size, CDR3 protein. D genes are given only for firm matches. The size field is filled for only some rows; it gives once, few, many or a size class.

D: -
V: TRBV7-9
J: TRBJ2-1
size: -
CDR3: ASSLGAIEQF

D: TRBD2
V: TRBV29-1
J: TRBJ2-1
size: few
CDR3: SVGGQAGDFYNEQF

D: -
V: TRBV29-1
J: TRBJ2-4
size: -
CDR3: SVTPGNLLNIQY

D: TRBD1
V: TRBV7-9
J: TRBJ1-1
size: once
CDR3: AASGGQGGGNTEAF

D: -
V: TRBV2
J: TRBJ2-7
size: -
CDR3: ALDATSGYEQY

D: TRBD1
V: TRBV29-1
J: TRBJ1-2
size: few
CDR3: SGRTGTKGYT

D: -
V: TRBV11-2
J: TRBJ2-7
size: once
CDR3: ASSFTARGGGSYEQY

D: TRBD1
V: TRBV30
J: TRBJ1-2
size: few
CDR3: AYVPGQSYGYT

D: -
V: TRBV7-8
J: TRBJ2-7
size: few
CDR3: ASSGVDTNPYEQY

D: -
V: TRBV14
J: TRBJ2-6
size: -
CDR3: ASSFILT

D: -
V: TRBV9
J: TRBJ1-1
size: few
CDR3: ASSVGWGSTEAF

D: -
V: TRBV27
J: TRBJ1-2
size: -
CDR3: ASSGGGGYT

D: TRBD1
V: TRBV10-3
J: TRBJ2-7
size: -
CDR3: AIGAGTGPYEQY

D: TRBD1
V: TRBV9
J: TRBJ1-1
size: once
CDR3: ASSEGTGGLRTEAF

D: TRBD1
V: TRBV13
J: TRBJ2-6
size: few
CDR3: ASSGPGQPQFESRANVLT

D: -
V: TRBV5-1
J: TRBJ1-1
size: -
CDR3: ASRPKDRRITEAF

D: -
V: TRBV29-1
J: TRBJ2-2
size: -
CDR3: SVGGARGTGELF

D: TRBD2
V: TRBV6-4
J: TRBJ2-3
size: -
CDR3: ASSETIAGGPEDTQY

D: TRBD1
V: TRBV7-9
J: TRBJ2-2
size: -
CDR3: ASSHDRVHTGELF

D: -
V: TRBV29-1
J: TRBJ1-2
size: once
CDR3: SDISRGGYT

D: TRBD2
V: TRBV4-2
J: TRBJ2-1
size: -
CDR3: ASSQDLAGGPVFPEDGNEQF

D: -
V: TRBV9
J: TRBJ1-1
size: few
CDR3: ASSRGTGSTEAF

D: -
V: TRBV7-9
J: TRBJ2-6
size: -
CDR3: ASSLVRQTTGANVLT

D: -
V: TRBV29-1
J: TRBJ2-5
size: -
CDR3: SVGETQY

D: -
V: TRBV27
J: TRBJ2-6
size: few
CDR3: ASSPFWGGSGANVLT

D: TRBD2
V: TRBV9
J: TRBJ2-1
size: few
CDR3: ASSVRLAGNNEQF

D: -
V: TRBV19
J: TRBJ2-7
size: few
CDR3: ASSPAGANYEQY

D: -
V: TRBV25-1
J: TRBJ1-1
size: -
CDR3: ASSAEGNTEAF

D: -
V: TRBV30
J: TRBJ1-1
size: -
CDR3: AWSVMGADTEAF

D: TRBD1
V: TRBV29-1
J: TRBJ2-7
size: few
CDR3: SVVWDRAYEQY

D: -
V: TRBV19
J: TRBJ2-7
size: -
CDR3: ASSIRDLAYEQY

D: TRBD2
V: TRBV9
J: TRBJ2-7
size: few
CDR3: ASSLRAGSPDEQY

D: -
V: TRBV14
J: TRBJ2-7
size: -
CDR3: ASSQEGWYEQY

D: -
V: TRBV15
J: TRBJ2-3
size: -
CDR3: ATSRAALGSDTQY

D: -
V: TRBV30
J: TRBJ2-3
size: -
CDR3: ASVAHTQY

D: -
V: TRBV25-1
J: TRBJ2-5
size: few
CDR3: ASSERLLPAAETQY

D: -
V: TRBV27
J: TRBJ1-2
size: -
CDR3: ASSLSRVNGYT

D: -
V: TRBV2
J: TRBJ1-1
size: -
CDR3: ASSGWTEAF

D: TRBD1
V: TRBV29-1
J: TRBJ1-1
size: few
CDR3: SGGQGSTEAF

D: TRBD1
V: TRBV5-6
J: TRBJ1-2
size: once
CDR3: ASSFGTGGYGYT

D: -
V: TRBV29-1
J: TRBJ1-2
size: few
CDR3: SAATGLSGYT

D: TRBD1
V: TRBV13
J: TRBJ1-2
size: -
CDR3: ASSSGTGNYGYT

D: -
V: TRBV20-1
J: TRBJ2-1
size: -
CDR3: SARVGPEQF

D: -
V: TRBV7-9
J: TRBJ1-2
size: -
CDR3: ASSPGGGWST

D: -
V: TRBV30
J: TRBJ2-5
size: few
CDR3: AWSVRRDSLQETQY

D: -
V: TRBV9
J: TRBJ2-5
size: -
CDR3: ASSVAGSGQETQY

D: -
V: TRBV11-2
J: TRBJ1-2
size: few
CDR3: ASSFGVGYT

D: -
V: TRBV4-1
J: TRBJ1-2
size: -
CDR3: ASSQGLGADGYT

D: -
V: TRBV7-8
J: TRBJ2-2
size: -
CDR3: ASSFGLPRELF

D: -
V: TRBV28
J: TRBJ2-3
size: -
CDR3: ASSSLDELDTQY

D: -
V: TRBV5-1
J: TRBJ2-1
size: once
CDR3: ASSLSSSYNEQF

D: TRBD2
V: TRBV29-1
J: TRBJ2-2
size: few
CDR3: SVEGLAGGPDTGELF

D: TRBD1
V: TRBV4-3
J: TRBJ2-7
size: -
CDR3: ASSQEQGYEQY

D: -
V: TRBV29-1
J: TRBJ2-1
size: -
CDR3: SVLTAYNEQF

D: -
V: TRBV7-6
J: TRBJ2-3
size: -
CDR3: ASSLERNPDTQY